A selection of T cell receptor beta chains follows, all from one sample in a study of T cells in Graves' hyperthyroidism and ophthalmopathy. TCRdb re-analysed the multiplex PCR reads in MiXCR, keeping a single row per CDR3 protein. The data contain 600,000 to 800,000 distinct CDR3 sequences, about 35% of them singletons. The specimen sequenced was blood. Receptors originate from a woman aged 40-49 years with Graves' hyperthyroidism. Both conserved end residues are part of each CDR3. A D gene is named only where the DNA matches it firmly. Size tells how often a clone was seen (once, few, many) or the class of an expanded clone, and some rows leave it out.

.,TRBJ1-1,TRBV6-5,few,TGTGCCAGCGCCCAGTGGAGGGCCACTGAAGCTTTCTTT,CASAQWRATEAFF
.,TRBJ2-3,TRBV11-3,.,TGTGCCAGCAGCCCCGGGTGGACGCAGTATTTT,CASSPGWTQYF
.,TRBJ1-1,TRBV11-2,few,TGTGCCAGCAGCTCGAATTTTCTCATGAACACTGAAGCTTTCTTT,CASSSNFLMNTEAFF
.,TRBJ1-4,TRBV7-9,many,TGTGCCAGCACCCGGGGACGGGATGAAAAACTGTTTTTT,CASTRGRDEKLFF
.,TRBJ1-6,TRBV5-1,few,TGCGCCAGCTGTTACTCAGGAAGCTCTCAAGATTCACCCCTCCACTTT,CASCYSGSSQDSPLHF
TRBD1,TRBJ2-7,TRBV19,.,TGTGCCAGTAGGGGAGGACAGGGGGCCCGCGTGGAGCAGTACTTC,CASRGGQGARVEQYF
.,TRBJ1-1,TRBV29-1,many,TGCAGCGTTGAAGAGCAGAACACTGAAGCTTTCTTT,CSVEEQNTEAFF
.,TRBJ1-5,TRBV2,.,TGTGCCAGCAATGAGACGGCGAATAGCAATCAGCCCCAGCATTTT,CASNETANSNQPQHF
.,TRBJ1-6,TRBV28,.,TGTGCCAGCACAACCACCGGAGGGGTACTGAAGTCACCCCTCCACTTT,CASTTTGGVLKSPLHF
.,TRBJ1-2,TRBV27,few,TGTGCCAGCAGCTTCAGCCCCACTGGCTATGGCTACACCTTC,CASSFSPTGYGYTF
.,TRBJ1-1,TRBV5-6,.,TGTGCCAGCAGCTTGGAATTAGCGGGGGCAACAGAAGCTTTCTTT,CASSLELAGATEAFF
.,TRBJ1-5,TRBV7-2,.,TGTGCCAGCAGCCCAGGGTGGGACACTAATCAGCCCCAGCATTTT,CASSPGWDTNQPQHF
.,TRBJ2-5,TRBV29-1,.,TGCAGCTTTGCCAATGCCGGGACAAGCCAAGAGACCCAGTACTTC,CSFANAGTSQETQYF
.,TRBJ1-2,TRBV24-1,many,TGTGCCACCAGTGACTCCCGGGACCTTTATGGCTACACCTTC,CATSDSRDLYGYTF
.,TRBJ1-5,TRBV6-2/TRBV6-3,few,TGTGCCAGCAGTTACCCGGGTAGCAATCAGCCCCAGCATTTT,CASSYPGSNQPQHF
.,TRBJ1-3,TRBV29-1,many,TGCAGCGTCGGGGACCTAGGAGGAAACACCATATATTTT,CSVGDLGGNTIYF
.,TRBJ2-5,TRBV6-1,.,TGTGCCAGCAGTCTGATGGGGGACCAGTACTTC,CASSLMGDQYF
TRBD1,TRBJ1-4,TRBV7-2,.,TGTGCCAGCAGCTTTGGGACAGGGTATGAAAAACTGTTTTTT,CASSFGTGYEKLFF
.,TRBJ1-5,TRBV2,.,TGTGCCGCAGGAGGTGGAGGCCAGGCTAGCAATCAGCCCCAGCATTTT,CAAGGGGQASNQPQHF
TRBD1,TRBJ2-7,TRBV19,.,TGTGCCAGTAGTCTATCCACAGGGGTTTCCTCCTACGAGCAGTACTTC,CASSLSTGVSSYEQYF
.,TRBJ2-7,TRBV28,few,TGTGCCAGCAGTTCAGGAGGGGACGAGCAGTACTTC,CASSSGGDEQYF
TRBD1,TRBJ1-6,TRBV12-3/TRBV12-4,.,TGTGCCAGCAGTGCCCGGGGACAGGGGGCGTCACCCCTCCACTTT,CASSARGQGASPLHF
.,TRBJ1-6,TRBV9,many,TGTGCCAGCAGCCCTCGGGAGACTAATTCACCCCTCCACTTT,CASSPRETNSPLHF
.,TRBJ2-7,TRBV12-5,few,TGTGCCAGCAGCCCCTACCTTGCATTCGATTCTGGAGGGAGCTACGAGCAGTACTTC,CASSPYLAFDSGGSYEQYF
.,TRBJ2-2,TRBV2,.,TGTGCCAGCAGTTTGAGGGGCGAGGGCACCGGGGAGCTGTTTTTT,CASSLRGEGTGELFF
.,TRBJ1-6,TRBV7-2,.,TGTGCCAGCAGCGTTAGCGGGGGGCTCAATTCACCCCTCCACTTT,CASSVSGGLNSPLHF
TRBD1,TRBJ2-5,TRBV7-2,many,TGTGCCAGCAGCCCCTTAAGGGGGCGCGGGGAGACCCAGTACTTC,CASSPLRGRGETQYF
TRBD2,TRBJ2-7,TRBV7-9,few,TGCGCCAGCAGTAAAGGACTAGCGGGAGTGGGGGAGCAGTACTTC,CASSKGLAGVGEQYF
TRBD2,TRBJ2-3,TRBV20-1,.,TGCAGTGCTTCTAAGCGGGGGGACCAAGATACGCAGTATTTT,CSASKRGDQDTQYF
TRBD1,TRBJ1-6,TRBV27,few,TGTGCCAGCGGGGGAGGGACAGGGCATAATTCACCCCTCCACTTT,CASGGGTGHNSPLHF
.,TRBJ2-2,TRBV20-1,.,TGCAGTGCAGCCGGGACAGGGGAGCTGTTTTTT,CSAAGTGELFF
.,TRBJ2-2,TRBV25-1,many,.,CASSGRAGSCFF
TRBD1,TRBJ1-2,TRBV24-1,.,TGTGCCACCAGTGATGCTACAGGGGCGACATTCTATGGCTACACCTTC,CATSDATGATFYGYTF
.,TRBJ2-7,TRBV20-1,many,TGCAGTGCTAGTAGGACGGCGGACTTAGAGCAGTACTTC,CSASRTADLEQYF
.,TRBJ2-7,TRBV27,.,TGTGCCAGCAGTTTATCGGGCTATGGGGCGCAGTACTTC,CASSLSGYGAQYF
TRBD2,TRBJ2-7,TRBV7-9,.,TGTGCCAGCAGCCAAGGGACTAGCGGGACTTACGAGCAGTACTTC,CASSQGTSGTYEQYF
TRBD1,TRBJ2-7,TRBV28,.,TGTGCCAGCAGCCAGGGGGCGAGGTACGAGCAGTACTTC,CASSQGARYEQYF
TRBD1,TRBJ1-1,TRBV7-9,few,TGTGCCAGCAGCCCCCTCGGGGCAGGGGGTACTGAAGCTTTCTTT,CASSPLGAGGTEAFF
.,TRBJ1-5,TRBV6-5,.,TGTGCCAGCAGTCCCCGGGGTAATCGACAGCCCCAGCATTTT,CASSPRGNRQPQHF
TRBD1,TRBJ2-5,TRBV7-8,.,TGTGCCACCACGACAGTCCCGGGACAGACTCAGTACTTC,CATTTVPGQTQYF
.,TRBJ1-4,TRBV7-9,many,TGTGCCAGCAGCTTGAACGTGTTAGGTCCGGGTGAAAAACTGTTTTTT,CASSLNVLGPGEKLFF
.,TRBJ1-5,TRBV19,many,TGTGCCAGTAGTATGGAAGGCCCTCTACAGCCCCAGCATTTT,CASSMEGPLQPQHF
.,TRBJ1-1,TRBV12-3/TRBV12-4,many,TGTGCCAGCAGTGACCGGGGGTACACTGAAGCTTTCTTT,CASSDRGYTEAFF
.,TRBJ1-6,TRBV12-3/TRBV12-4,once,TGTGCCAGCATCACCGACCGTCACCGGGGGGGGAGTGGGGAACCACCCCTCCACTTT,CASITDRHRGGSGEPPLHF
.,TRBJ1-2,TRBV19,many,TGTGCCAGTTCGCGGTCTCTAAGTGGCTACACCTTC,CASSRSLSGYTF
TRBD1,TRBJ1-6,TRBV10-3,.,TGTGCCAGCAGTGGACAGGGGTTTGGAGGGCCATACTCCTATAATTCACCCCTCCACTTT,CASSGQGFGGPYSYNSPLHF
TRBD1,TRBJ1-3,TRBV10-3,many,TGTGCCATAAAACAGGGGGCTTTCTCTGGAAACACCATATATTTT,CAIKQGAFSGNTIYF
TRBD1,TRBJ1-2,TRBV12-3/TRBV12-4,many,TGTGCCAGCAGTTGGGACAGAGCTAACTATGGCTACACCTTC,CASSWDRANYGYTF
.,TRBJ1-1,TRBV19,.,TGTGCCAGTAGACACGTCGGGGTAGGGAACACTGAAGCTTTCTTT,CASRHVGVGNTEAFF
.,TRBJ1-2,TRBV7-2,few,TGCGCCAGCAGCCAGGAGCCCGCGGGTAACTATGGCTACACCTTC,CASSQEPAGNYGYTF